This TCR beta chain stems from a study of T cell responses to AZD1222 COVID-19 vaccine. Study-wide results and caveats: Donors, mostly white British, included more females; clonal diversity was possibly underestimated.

Libraries were prepared by immunoSEQ multiplex PCR; TCRdb keeps only in-frame clonotypes and omits some of them. The sample includes some 170,000 clones, around 92% of them seen just once. With regard to this clone: The target antigen is unknown.

Germline assignment: CDR1 SGHTA and CDR2 FQGNSA. There are 14 residues in the CDR3. Trimming took off 5 bases at V and 7 bases at J, with 15 bases between the two ends. The chain combines TRBV7-2 with TRBJ1-5; no firm D call. This TCR was sampled from an adult who received the AZD1222 COVID-19 vaccine. The sample consisted of peripheral blood, taken 28 days after the second AZD1222 dose. CDR3 DNA sequence: TGTGCCAGCAGCCCCTTAGGAGGGCCCCAGCCCCAGCATTTT. Its translation: CASSPLGGPQPQHF.